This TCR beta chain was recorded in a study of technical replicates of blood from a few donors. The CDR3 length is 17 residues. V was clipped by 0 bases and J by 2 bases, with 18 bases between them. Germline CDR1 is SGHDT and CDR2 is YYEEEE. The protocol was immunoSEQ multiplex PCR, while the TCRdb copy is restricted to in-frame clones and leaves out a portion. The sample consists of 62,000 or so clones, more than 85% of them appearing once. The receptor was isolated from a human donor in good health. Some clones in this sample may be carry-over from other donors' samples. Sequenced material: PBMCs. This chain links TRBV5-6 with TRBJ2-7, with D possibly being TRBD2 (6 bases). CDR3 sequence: CASSLAEGWGVPYEQYF. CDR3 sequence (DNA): TGTGCCAGCAGCTTGGCCGAAGGGTGGGGGGTTCCCTACGAGCAGTACTTC.